Listed here are 13 T cell receptor beta chains from one sample, sequenced in a study of blood T cells in healthy people across ages. A second PCR, run for roughly 7 to 11 cycles, used a sample-barcoded 5' primer plus a J-beta primer mix. TCRdb redid the calling of the 5' RACE reads with MiXCR, one entry per CDR3 protein. The sample has almost 1 million distinct CDR3 sequences, roughly half seen once. Sequencing used blood. The receptors were gathered from a woman aged 55-69 years in good health.

CDR3 bases: TGTGCCAGCAGCTACCTGGGGACAGGTAGCTCCTACAATGAGCAGTACTTC. Its protein is CASSYLGTGSSYNEQYF. The chain recombines TRBV6-2 or TRBV6-3 with TRBJ2-1; TRBD1 aligns across 8 bases. Judging by the DNA end, TRBJ2-7 fits better; the J call may be wrong. Germline CDR1 reads MNHEY; CDR2 reads SVGEGT. The CDR3 covers 17 residues.

This clonotype was picked up a small number of times. The V and J genes are TRBV28 and TRBJ2-6; possible D gene TRBD2, 6 bases. The V and J ends lost 4 bases and 0 bases respectively, with 16 bases between them. Germline V gene sequence: CDR1 MDHEN, CDR2 SYDVKM. The CDR3 extends over 18 amino acids. The CDR3 nucleotides read TGTGCCAGCAGTTCAACCGGGTCGCGGGACTCTGGGGCCAACGTCCTGACTTTC. Translating it yields CASSSTGSRDSGANVLTF.

V is TRBV7-3 and J is TRBJ2-1; 8 bases fit TRBD1. V lost 5 bases to trimming and J lost 13 bases; unmatched junction nucleotides: 10. Germline CDR1 reads SGHTA; CDR2 reads FQGTGA. The CDR3 consists of 13 residues. The CDR3 sequence is CASSLNTGTGQFF. The DNA of the CDR3 is TGTGCCAGCAGCCTAAATACCGGGACAGGTCAGTTCTTC.

J is TRBJ2-2 and V is TRBV7-6, with D tentatively TRBD1 (5 bases). Germline V gives CDR1 SGHVS, CDR2 FNYEAQ. Trimming took off 6 bases at V and 4 bases at J, with 15 bases between the two ends. The CDR3 runs to 15 residues. CDR3 sequence reads: CASSYTRRGTGELFF. The CDR3 nucleotides are TGTGCCAGCAGTTATACAAGAAGGGGCACCGGGGAGCTGTTTTTT.

The chain carries TRBV28 and TRBJ1-4, with no clear D. Germline lookup yields CDR1 MDHEN and CDR2 SYDVKM. With 3 bases removed from V and 3 bases from J, the gap between germline ends came to 11 bases. The CDR3 length is 15 residues. CDR3: CASSFWAGSNEKLFF. DNA for the CDR3: TGTGCCAGCAGTTTTTGGGCAGGTTCTAATGAAAAACTGTTTTTT.

This clonotype has just a few counts. This rearrangement joins TRBV5-1 to TRBJ2-7; D not certain. CDR1 is SGHRS and CDR2 is YFSETQ in the germline V gene. Trimming stripped 0 bases from V and 3 bases from J, with 13 bases between. This CDR3 spans 15 amino acids. In nucleotides, the CDR3 is TGCGCCAGCAGCTTGGGAACGTATGGATTCTACGAGCAGTACTTC. Its translation: CASSLGTYGFYEQYF. The full variable domain, its missing parts supplied by reference TRBV5-1 and TRBJ2-7, is KAGVTQTPRYLIKTRGQQVTLSCSPISGHRSVSWYQQTPGQGLQFLFEYFSETQRNKGNFPGRFSGRQFSNSRSEMNVSTLELGDSALYLCASSLGTYGFYEQYFGPGTRLTVT.

The chain has TRBV10-3 and TRBJ2-5; 12 bases are shared with TRBD1. After removal of 6 bases from V and 1 base from J, the junction contained 9 bases not matched to a gene. Germline CDR1 ENHRY, CDR2 SYGVKD. The CDR3 runs to 17 residues. The CDR3 bases are TGTGCCATCAGAGGGACAGGGGGCATGTCCACCCAAGAGACCCAGTACTTC. Amino acids: CAIRGTGGMSTQETQYF.

There are a few counts of this clonotype. The chain combines TRBV7-8 with TRBJ2-3, with TRBD2 matching over 8 bases. This CDR3 region has 18 residues. The junction had 18 bases not matched to a gene; V was cut back by 6 bases and J by 4 bases. Germline V lookup: CDR1 SGHVS, CDR2 FQNEAQ. This chain's CDR3 is CASSPIPGLETRSDTQYF. In DNA form, the CDR3 reads TGTGCCAGCAGTCCCATCCCGGGACTAGAGACTCGGTCAGATACGCAGTATTTT.

This clonotype was picked up many times. This chain joins TRBV7-2 and TRBJ2-3; D is uncertain. Between the trimmed V and J ends, which lost 1 base and 4 bases, there was a span of 6 bases. The germline gives CDR1 SGHTA, CDR2 FQGNSA. CDR3 length equals 13 residues. The CDR3 loop reads CASSLEFPDTQYF. As DNA, the CDR3 is TGTGCCAGCAGCTTAGAGTTTCCAGATACGCAGTATTTT.

Of note for this clonotype: A much bigger clone sits one base away, suggesting this may be a read error. This rearrangement joins TRBV3-1 to TRBJ2-7, with D perhaps matching TRBD1 (5 bases). TRBJ2-5 explains the end of the DNA better; the J call may be wrong. This CDR3 is built from 14 residues. The V gene's germline CDR1 is LGHDT and CDR2 YNNKEL (reference sequence). CDR3: CASSPRQLTGTQYF. CDR3 coding DNA: TGTGCCAGCAGCCCTAGACAGCTAACAGGGACCCAGTACTTC.

The DNA for the CDR3 is TGTGCCACCAGCAGACCGCTGGGAGGGGAAACCGGGGAGCTGTTTTTT. Amino acid sequence: CATSRPLGGETGELFF. This chain links TRBV15 with TRBJ2-2; 7 bases map to TRBD2. Per the germline V gene, CDR1 is LNHNV and CDR2 is YYDKDF (reference sequence). This CDR3 spans 16 amino acids. Trimming cost V 2 bases and J 5 bases; bases outside gene matches: 8.

The chain recombines TRBV11-2 with TRBJ2-3, with TRBD1 matching over 8 bases. The CDR3 extends over 16 amino acids. In germline, CDR1 is SGHAT, CDR2 FQNNGV. Trimming removed 3 bases from V and 1 base from J; junction bases left unmatched: 6. The CDR3 sequence: CASSFNRGAGTDTQYF. DNA of the CDR3: TGTGCCAGCAGCTTCAACAGGGGGGCTGGCACAGATACGCAGTATTTT.

Details on this clonotype: The conserved phenylalanine or tryptophan normally closing the CDR3 is absent here, so this likely arose from a read error. The chain carries TRBV4-3 and TRBJ2-4; a weak D match, TRBD2 (6 bases). Near its end, the DNA agrees better with TRBJ2-7, so the J call may be wrong. The CDR3 sequence is 15 residues long. CDR1 and CDR2 (germline): LGHNA, YSLEER. The CDR3 DNA follows: TGCGCCAGCAGCACCCCGACCCCGGAGGGCTACGAGCAGTACTTG. It specifies CASSTPTPEGYEQYL.